One and the same sample provided the 22 T cell receptor beta chains below, sequenced in a study of PD-1 blockade in mismatch repair-deficient tumors. Some clones are missing from TCRdb's copy, which holds only in-frame ones; the method was immunoSEQ multiplex PCR. The repertoire holds under 50,000 clones, with around 80% as singletons. The sample in question was PBMCs, obtained about 40 weeks after starting pembrolizumab. Every receptor here comes from an adult with mismatch repair-deficient cancer.

This chain uses TRBV18 with TRBJ2-3; 7 bases fit TRBD1. The CDR3 covers 15 residues. The germline CDR1 and CDR2 sequences are KGHSH and LQKENI. The V segment lost 3 bases and the J segment 3 bases; nucleotides outside the gene matches: 6. The CDR3 reads CASSPPGQKTDTQYF. The CDR3, as DNA: TGTGCCAGCTCACCTCCGGGACAGAAAACAGATACGCAGTATTTT.

The chain is built from TRBV6-6 and TRBJ2-5, with TRBD2 matching 8 bases. Per germline, CDR1 MNHNY and CDR2 SVGAGI (reference sequence). The CDR3 contains 16 residues. V shed 2 bases, J shed 5 bases, and the junction held 10 bases outside the gene matches. The CDR3 loop reads CASSYRGAGAGETQYF. The CDR3 coding sequence is TGTGCCAGCAGTTACCGAGGAGCGGGGGCGGGGGAGACCCAGTACTTC.

In DNA, the CDR3 is TGTGCCAGCAGTAACAGTTACACTGAAGCTTTCTTT. Encoded protein: CASSNSYTEAFF. V is TRBV28 and J is TRBJ1-1; D remains ambiguous. There are 12 residues in the CDR3. V gave up 5 bases and J gave up 3 bases, with 7 bases separating them. Germline V lookup: CDR1 MDHEN, CDR2 SYDVKM.

CDR3 sequence (DNA): TGTGCCAGCAGCCAAAACCGTGACAGGCTATTTTACGAGCAGTACTTC. This gives the protein CASSQNRDRLFYEQYF. This chain connects TRBV6-9 to TRBJ2-7, with a possible D match to TRBD1 (6 bases). Trimming removed 6 bases at V and 4 bases at J, with 22 bases between. Germline lookup yields CDR1 MNHGY and CDR2 SVAAGI. The CDR3 loop spans 16 amino acids.

The V and J genes are TRBV15 and TRBJ2-3; D perhaps matches TRBD2 (5 bases). Trimming stripped 0 bases from V and 0 bases from J, with 16 bases between. CDR1 is LNHNV, CDR2 YYDKDF, per germline (reference sequence). CDR3 size: 18 residues. CDR3 amino acids: CATSRDHGARTSTDTQYF. Here the CDR3 DNA reads TGTGCCACCAGCAGAGATCACGGAGCGAGGACTAGCACAGATACGCAGTATTTT.

V gene TRBV28 combines with J gene TRBJ2-7, with a weak D call TRBD1 (5 bases). There are 15 residues in the CDR3. Trimming left V 5 bases short and J 0 bases short, with 14 bases between. Per the germline V gene, CDR1 is MDHEN and CDR2 is SYDVKM. The CDR3 spells CASSPPRQFSYEQYF. In nucleotides, the CDR3 is TGTGCCAGCAGTCCACCTCGACAGTTCTCCTACGAGCAGTACTTC.

This chain connects TRBV9 to TRBJ1-2; possible D gene TRBD1, 6 bases. V lost 1 base, J lost 4 bases, and 8 bases lay in between. The germline V gene has CDR1 SGDLS and CDR2 YYNGEE. The CDR3 is 13 residues long. The CDR3, as DNA: TGTGCCAGCAGCGTAACAGGGACCTATGGCTACACCTTC. It is translated as CASSVTGTYGYTF.

The V and J genes are TRBV15 and TRBJ2-6; 8 nucleotides match TRBD1. CDR1 LNHNV and CDR2 YYDKDF come from the germline V gene (reference sequence). The trim removed 1 base at V and 2 bases at J, leaving 7 bases unmatched. The CDR3 sequence is 18 residues long. The CDR3 protein is CATSRAHGQGTGANVLTF. CDR3 sequence (DNA): TGTGCCACCAGCAGAGCTCATGGACAGGGAACTGGGGCCAACGTCCTGACTTTC. Full variable domain (remainder filled in from reference TRBV15 and TRBJ2-6): DAMVIQNPRYQVTQFGKPVTLSCSQTLNHNVMYWYQQKSSQAPKLLFHYYDKDFNNEADTPDNFQSRRPNTSFCFLDIRSPGLGDTAMYLCATSRAHGQGTGANVLTFGAGSRLTVL.

CDR3 sequence: CASSLYYEQYF. The CDR3, as DNA: TGTGCCAGCAGCTTGTACTACGAGCAGTACTTC. V is TRBV7-2 and J is TRBJ2-7; D remains unclear. Germline V CDR1 and CDR2: SGHTA, FQGNSA. The CDR3 sequence is 11 residues long. V lost 3 bases, J lost 3 bases, and 3 bases lay in between.

The CDR3 is CSVAGTSGSVGELFF. The CDR3 DNA reads TGCAGCGTTGCGGGGACTAGCGGGAGTGTAGGGGAGCTGTTTTTT. The V gene is TRBV29-1, the J gene TRBJ2-2, with 14 bases that match TRBD2. This CDR3 is built from 15 residues. The germline V gene has CDR1 SQVTM and CDR2 ANQGSEA. The J segment lost 8 bases and the V segment lost 4 bases, leaving 6 bases of the junction unmatched.

The V gene is TRBV7-2, the J gene TRBJ2-1, with TRBD2 matching over 11 bases. Unmatched junction bases numbered 6, after V lost 5 bases and J lost 6 bases. The CDR3 is made up of 15 amino acids. The germline V gene encodes CDR1 SGHTA and CDR2 FQGNSA. The DNA of the CDR3 is TGTGCCAGCAGCATCACTAGCGGGAGACGCAATGAGCAGTTCTTC. It codes for CASSITSGRRNEQFF.

The V call is TRBV7-9, the J call TRBJ2-7, with 7 bases matching TRBD2. The V gene end was trimmed by 1 base and the J gene end by 6 bases; junction bases not matched to a gene: 6. Germline CDR1 SEHNR, CDR2 FQNEAQ (reference sequence). The CDR3 runs to 14 residues. The CDR3 DNA reads as TGTGCCAGCAGCTTAGTGGCGGGAGCCTCCGAGCAGTACTTC. Residues: CASSLVAGASEQYF. The complete variable domain, with remaining parts taken from reference TRBV7-9 and TRBJ2-7, reads DTGVSQNPRHKITKRGQNVTFRCDPISEHNRLYWYRQTLGQGPEFLTYFQNEAQLEKSRLLSDRFSAERPKGSFSTLEIQRTEQGDSAMYLCASSLVAGASEQYFGPGTRLTVT.

The chain employs TRBV28 and TRBJ2-3, with TRBD2 as a possible D gene (5 bases). The CDR3 contains 17 residues. Germline loops: CDR1 MDHEN, CDR2 SYDVKM. Trimming pared 2 bases from V and 0 bases from J, leaving 15 bases between. The DNA for the CDR3 is TGTGCCAGCAGTTTAAGACTAACGGCAGCTAGCACAGATACGCAGTATTTT. Protein product: CASSLRLTAASTDTQYF. The variable domain in full, completed from reference TRBV28 and TRBJ2-3, reads DVKVTQSSRYLVKRTGEKVFLECVQDMDHENMFWYRQDPGLGLRLIYFSYDVKMKEKGDIPEGYSVSREKKERFSLILESASTNQTSMYLCASSLRLTAASTDTQYFGPGTRLTVL.

This chain connects TRBV30 to TRBJ2-1, with 9 bases that match TRBD2. The V gene end was trimmed by 5 bases and the J gene end by 0 bases; junction bases not matched to a gene: 8. Per the germline V gene, CDR1 is GTSNPN and CDR2 is SVGIG (reference sequence). The CDR3 contains 16 residues. The CDR3 nucleotides read TGTGCCTGGTTCAGACTAGCGGCCGACTCCTACAATGAGCAGTTCTTC. It yields the protein CAWFRLAADSYNEQFF. The full variable domain, rest sourced from reference TRBV30 and TRBJ2-1, is SQTIHQWPATLVQPVGSPLSLECTVEGTSNPNLYWYRQAAGRGLQLLFYSVGIGQISSEVPQNLSASRPQDRQFILSSKKLLLSDSGFYLCAWFRLAADSYNEQFFGPGTRLTVL.

This clone has a handful of counts. CDR3 coding DNA: TGTGCCAGCAGCTTAAGCCTCTCCTACGAGCAGTACTTC. This translates into CASSLSLSYEQYF. The chain joins TRBV7-2 to TRBJ2-7, with D uncertain. The germline CDR1 and CDR2 sequences are SGHTA and FQGNSA. V lost 2 bases to trimming and J lost 0 bases, with 5 bases between them. The CDR3 runs to 13 residues.

The chain employs TRBV6-1 and TRBJ1-1, with D perhaps TRBD1 (5 bases). Germline CDR1 MNHNS, CDR2 SASEGT. The CDR3 totals 14 residues. Trimming took 2 bases from V and 3 from J, leaving 10 bases between them. DNA for the CDR3: TGTGCCAGCAGTGAAAAGTCCAGGGACACTGAAGCTTTCTTT. Its protein product is CASSEKSRDTEAFF.

This chain connects TRBV9 to TRBJ2-1, with TRBD1 identical over 9 bases. The V segment lost 3 bases and the J segment 10 bases; nucleotides outside the gene matches: 11. The CDR3 is 15 residues long. CDR1 and CDR2 from the germline V gene are SGDLS and YYNGEE. The CDR3 nucleotides read TGTGCCAGCAGCGCGGGGGGACAGGGCGGGGTAGAGCAGTTCTTC. The encoded protein is CASSAGGQGGVEQFF.

The V call is TRBV5-5, the J call TRBJ2-7; TRBD2 aligns across 7 bases. The CDR3 runs to 15 residues. J gave up 7 bases and V 3 bases, and 13 bases lay outside the gene matches. CDR1 and CDR2 (germline): SGHKS, YYEKEE (reference sequence). CDR3: CASSWDPTLGGEQYF. The CDR3 DNA is TGTGCCAGCAGCTGGGACCCGACCCTCGGGGGGGAGCAGTACTTC.

The chain is built from TRBV27 and TRBJ2-1; a possible D gene is TRBD2 (5 bases). The ends were cut back, 6 bases at V and 0 bases at J, with 9 bases in the middle. CDR3 length: 14 residues. Germline CDR1 is MNHEY and CDR2 is SMNVEV (reference sequence). Here the CDR3 reads CASSPGSSYNEQFF. CDR3 sequence (DNA): TGTGCCAGCAGCCCGGGAAGCTCCTACAATGAGCAGTTCTTC.

DNA for the CDR3: TGCGCCAGCAGCCCTATAGCTGAGGGCGGTACGCAGTATTTT. Protein: CASSPIAEGGTQYF. This chain connects TRBV5-1 to TRBJ2-3; tentatively, D is TRBD2 (5 bases). Trimming shortened V by 4 bases and J by 8 bases, and 17 bases separated the two germline ends. There are 14 residues in the CDR3. Per the germline V gene, CDR1 is SGHRS and CDR2 is YFSETQ.

The chain uses TRBV30 and TRBJ1-1; unclear D gene. The CDR3 contains 12 residues. V was trimmed by 6 bases and J by 7 bases, leaving 15 bases between them. Germline loops: CDR1 GTSNPN, CDR2 SVGIG (reference sequence). The CDR3 is CACIREPHEAFF. CDR3 coding DNA: TGTGCCTGCATCCGGGAGCCTCATGAAGCTTTCTTT.

This clone was recorded only once. The chain recombines TRBV19 with TRBJ1-1; D is possibly TRBD1 (6 bases). V lost 8 bases to trimming and J lost 5 bases, with 15 bases between them. Looked up from germline, CDR1 is LNHDA and CDR2 is SQIVND (reference sequence). This CDR3 is built from 13 residues. The DNA of the CDR3 is TGTGCCAGTGGCCCGGACAGTCGAACTGAAGCTTTCTTT. It is translated as CASGPDSRTEAFF. Full variable domain (remainder filled in from reference TRBV19 and TRBJ1-1): DGGITQSPKYLFRKEGQNVTLSCEQNLNHDAMYWYRQDPGQGLRLIYYSQIVNDFQKGDIAEGYSVSREKKESFPLTVTSAQKNPTAFYLCASGPDSRTEAFFGQGTRLTVV.